The 22 T cell receptor beta chains reported below all come from one sample, sequenced in a study of cytomegalovirus exposure and HLA in healthy donors. The PCR was carried out with 60 Vbeta primers and 13 Jbeta primers. Generated by immunoSEQ multiplex PCR, the TCRdb table keeps only in-frame clones and is missing some. The sample shows 200,000 to 250,000 clones, around 81% of them seen only once. The sequenced sample consisted of PBMCs. These receptors originate from a woman aged 60-75 years in good health and CMV-seropositive.

The genes are TRBV19 and TRBJ1-1; TRBD1 matches at 8 bases. The CDR3 sequence is 18 residues long. Germline CDR1 LNHDA, CDR2 SQIVND (reference sequence). V lost 9 bases and J lost 3; bases outside the gene matches: 21. Here the CDR3 DNA reads TGTGCCAGCCGGTGGGCCCTCTCGTTGACAGGGGATGACACTGAAGCTTTCTTT. Translating it yields CASRWALSLTGDDTEAFF.

The chain couples TRBV14 to TRBJ2-1; D is undetermined. The germline V gene encodes CDR1 SGHDN and CDR2 FVKESK. V shed 4 bases and J shed 8 bases, with 6 bases lying between them. This CDR3 is built from 11 residues. The CDR3 DNA sequence: TGTGCCAGCAGCCGTGCGGATGAGCAGTTCTTC. Protein sequence: CASSRADEQFF.

In this sample, this clone turned up once. This chain connects TRBV19 to TRBJ1-1; D gene ambiguous. Trimming removed 6 bases from V and 6 bases from J, with 17 bases in between. Germline CDR1 reads LNHDA; CDR2 reads SQIVND (reference sequence). The CDR3 runs to 14 residues. CDR3 nucleotide sequence: TGTGCCAGTAGGGTGGGGAGGTACTACCCTGAAGCTTTCTTT. Protein product: CASRVGRYYPEAFF.

As to this clone: This sample also contains other DNA sequences that code for the same CDR3. This sequence joins TRBV30 and TRBJ2-1; D is possibly TRBD1 (6 bases). Germline CDR1 reads GTSNPN; CDR2 reads SVGIG (reference sequence). Trimming removed 2 bases from V and 0 bases from J, with 8 bases in between. This CDR3 contains 14 residues. The CDR3 here is CAWSRGSSYNEQFF. DNA of the CDR3: TGTGCCTGGAGTAGGGGGAGCTCCTACAATGAGCAGTTCTTC.

The chain is built from TRBV28 and TRBJ2-1, with a weak D call TRBD1 (9 bases). The CDR3 runs to 21 residues. V lost 2 bases and J lost 6, with 32 bases in between. CDR1 and CDR2 (germline): MDHEN, SYDVKM. The CDR3 protein is CASSLGTGRIWGAGRGNEQFF. DNA for the CDR3: TGTGCCAGCAGTTTAGGGACAGGGCGCATTTGGGGGGCCGGGAGGGGCAATGAGCAGTTCTTC.

The genes are TRBV6-5 and TRBJ1-6, with 9 bases that match TRBD1. J gave up 7 bases and V 8 bases, and 3 bases lay outside the gene matches. The germline CDR1 and CDR2 sequences are MNHEY and SVGAGI. The CDR3 has 13 amino acids. The CDR3 loop reads CASRDRVNSPLHF. CDR3 in DNA: TGTGCCAGCCGGGACAGGGTCAATTCACCCCTCCACTTT.

The V and J genes are TRBV2 and TRBJ1-5, with D tentatively TRBD1 (5 bases). CDR3 length equals 16 residues. CDR1 is SNHLY, CDR2 FYNNEI, per germline. Trimming shortened V by 2 bases and J by 4 bases, and 15 bases separated the two germline ends. In DNA form, the CDR3 reads TGTGCCAGCAGTGAAACGGGCGGGGGTTTTAATCAGCCCCAGCATTTT. This sequence encodes CASSETGGGFNQPQHF.

Concerning this clone itself: Sequence at one end of the junction differs from germline and may be a read error. V gene TRBV7-9 combines with J gene TRBJ1-2; D unresolved. The CDR3 spans 18 residues. Germline V CDR1 and CDR2: SEHNR, FQNEAQ (reference sequence). CDR3 in amino acids: CSSSLRSSGWGGIYGYTF. As DNA, the CDR3 is TGTTCCAGCAGCTTAAGGTCTTCCGGATGGGGAGGTATCTATGGCTACACCTTC.

The genes are TRBV6-6 and TRBJ1-1; TRBD1 aligns across 9 bases. CDR1 and CDR2 (germline): MNHNY, SVGAGI (reference sequence). The CDR3 contains 16 residues. With 7 bases clipped from V and 1 base from J, the junction kept 10 bases outside the gene matches. The CDR3 protein is CASKKGQGETNTEAFF. The DNA for the CDR3 is TGTGCCAGCAAGAAGGGACAGGGCGAGACGAACACTGAAGCTTTCTTT.

The chain has TRBV6-1 and TRBJ2-7; 7 nucleotides line up with TRBD2. V lost 6 bases, J lost 6 bases, and 11 bases stayed unmatched. Germline lookup yields CDR1 MNHNS and CDR2 SASEGT. The CDR3 runs to 14 residues. CDR3 amino acids: CASSPGGRGIEQYF. DNA of the CDR3: TGTGCCAGCAGCCCAGGAGGGAGGGGCATCGAGCAGTACTTC.

The rearrangement joins TRBV5-4 to TRBJ1-1, with D perhaps matching TRBD1 (5 bases). V lost 6 bases and J lost 1, with 10 bases in between. CDR1 is SGHNT, CDR2 YYREEE, per germline (reference sequence). CDR3 length: 13 amino acids. The CDR3 region has the DNA TGTGCCAGCAACAGGTGGGCGAACACTGAAGCTTTCTTT. This codes for CASNRWANTEAFF.

The chain couples TRBV15 to TRBJ2-7; possibly TRBD2 for D (6 bases). The CDR3 length is 15 residues. The V end was cut by 0 bases, the J end by 3 bases, with 12 bases between. CDR1 and CDR2 from the germline V gene are LNHNV and YYDKDF (reference sequence). CDR3 amino acids: CATSREGGWRYEQYF. As DNA, the CDR3 is TGTGCCACCAGCAGAGAGGGGGGATGGCGCTACGAGCAGTACTTC.

The J gene is TRBJ2-3, the V gene TRBV29-1; tentative D call: TRBD2 (5 bases). This CDR3 spans 13 amino acids. Germline V gene sequence: CDR1 SQVTM, CDR2 ANQGSEA. V was trimmed by 4 bases and J by 4 bases, leaving 12 bases between them. CDR3 amino acids: CSVAGFEADTQYF. The CDR3 region has the DNA TGCAGCGTTGCGGGATTTGAAGCAGATACGCAGTATTTT.

The rearrangement joins TRBV19 to TRBJ1-5; D is possibly TRBD1 (6 bases). V dropped 3 bases and J dropped 1 base, with 13 bases sitting between them. CDR1 is LNHDA and CDR2 is SQIVND in the germline V gene (reference sequence). The CDR3 runs 16 residues. CDR3: CASSITGTSSNQPQHF. Written as DNA, the CDR3 is TGTGCCAGTAGTATTACCGGGACATCCAGCAATCAGCCCCAGCATTTT.

This clone has only a few counts. The V gene is TRBV7-9, the J gene TRBJ1-4; 7 nucleotides align to TRBD1. The CDR3 sequence is 14 residues long. Germline trimming cut 3 bases from V and 7 bases from J; bases unmatched to any gene: 5. CDR1 is SEHNR, CDR2 FQNEAQ, per germline (reference sequence). In DNA form, the CDR3 reads TGTGCCAGCAGCTTTTCAGGGGGTGGTGAAAAACTGTTTTTT. Its protein product is CASSFSGGGEKLFF.

This rearrangement joins TRBV6-4 to TRBJ2-3; D ambiguous. The CDR3 is 14 amino acids. Germline assignment: CDR1 MRHNA and CDR2 SNTAGT. Trimming left V 8 bases short and J 0 bases short, with 12 bases between. The CDR3 loop reads CASASSASTDTQYF. CDR3 coding DNA: TGTGCCAGCGCTTCGTCAGCGAGCACAGATACGCAGTATTTT.

In this sample, this clone turned up once. The rearrangement links TRBV19 to TRBJ1-2, with 7 bases that match TRBD1. From germline, CDR1 is LNHDA and CDR2 SQIVND (reference sequence). With 2 bases clipped from V and 8 bases from J, the junction kept 8 bases outside the gene matches. The CDR3 loop spans 14 amino acids. Written as DNA, the CDR3 is TGTGCCAGTAGTATATCGACAGGGTCGGACGGCTACACCTTC. Residues: CASSISTGSDGYTF.

CDR3 nucleotide sequence: TGTGCCAGTAGTGGGTTAGCGGGAGGGCCTTTGAATGAGCAGTTCTTC. Its translation is CASSGLAGGPLNEQFF. V gene TRBV19 combines with J gene TRBJ2-1; 11 bases agree with TRBD2. Per germline, CDR1 LNHDA and CDR2 SQIVND (reference sequence). The CDR3 loop spans 16 amino acids. V lost 5 bases, J lost 7 bases, and 10 bases stayed unmatched.

This chain uses TRBV13 with TRBJ1-2; D perhaps matches TRBD1 (6 bases). The V gene's germline CDR1 is PRHDT and CDR2 FYEKMQ (reference sequence). V was trimmed by 2 bases and J by 0 bases, leaving 16 bases between them. The length of the CDR3 is 17 residues. For the CDR3, the DNA is TGTGCCAGCAGCTTATCTTCTCGGACAGTGCCTAACTATGGCTACACCTTC. Encoded protein: CASSLSSRTVPNYGYTF. Full variable domain (missing parts from reference TRBV13 and TRBJ1-2): AAGVIQSPRHLIKEKRETATLKCYPIPRHDTVYWYQQGPGQDPQFLISFYEKMQSDKGSIPDRFSAQQFSDYHSELNMSSLELGDSALYFCASSLSSRTVPNYGYTFGSGTRLTVV.

This chain connects TRBV6-4 to TRBJ2-7; TRBD2 matches 10 bases. V shed 5 bases and J 2 bases; nucleotides not matched to a gene: 6. CDR1 and CDR2 from the germline V gene are MRHNA and SNTAGT. This CDR3 is 15 amino acids long. The CDR3 is CASSRAGTSAYEQYF. The CDR3 DNA reads as TGTGCCAGCAGTCGCGCCGGGACTAGCGCCTACGAGCAGTACTTC.

CDR3 amino acids: CASGAYSGNTIYF. The CDR3, as DNA: TGTGCTAGTGGAGCGTACTCTGGAAACACCATATATTTT. The J gene is TRBJ1-3, the V gene TRBV12-5; D not certain. The V end was cut by 6 bases, the J end by 0 bases, with 6 bases between. Germline V lookup: CDR1 LGHNT, CDR2 FRNRAP. This CDR3 contains 13 residues.

V and J are TRBV11-2 and TRBJ1-1; D is perhaps TRBD1 (6 bases). Trimming pared 3 bases from V and 0 bases from J, leaving 11 bases between. Germline-derived CDR1 and CDR2 are SGHAT and FQNNGV. The CDR3 covers 15 residues. This CDR3 is CASSLDSSMNTEAFF. The CDR3 bases are TGTGCCAGCAGCTTGGACAGCAGCATGAACACTGAAGCTTTCTTT.